The sequence of this T cell receptor (beta chain) was determined in a study of a mutant IDH1 vaccine in newly diagnosed glioma. Only in-frame clones appear in the TCRdb table, and some are missing; sequencing was by immunoSEQ multiplex PCR. The sample yields about 38,000 clones, roughly 76% seen once. Time point of the sample: week 5, during vaccination. Doses consisted of 300 ug of mutant IDH1 20-mer peptide each, paired with topical imiquimod. Every donor had a new WHO grade 3 or 4 astrocytoma that was IDH1-mutant, with loss of nuclear ATRX. CDR1 and CDR2 (germline): SNHLY, FYNNEI. The length of the CDR3 is 11 residues. Comments on this clone: The antigen is unknown. One end of the junction is discordant with germline, which a read error may explain.

The sample here was PBMCs, taken from a glioma patient whose treatment included an IDH1 peptide vaccine. The sequence derives from a man in his fifties with glioma. The V and J genes are TRBV2 and TRBJ1-4; TRBD1 is a possible D gene (5 bases). The CDR3 here is CATKGQGFLGF. The CDR3 DNA sequence: TGTGCCACCAAAGGCCAGGGATTCCTCGGGTTT.